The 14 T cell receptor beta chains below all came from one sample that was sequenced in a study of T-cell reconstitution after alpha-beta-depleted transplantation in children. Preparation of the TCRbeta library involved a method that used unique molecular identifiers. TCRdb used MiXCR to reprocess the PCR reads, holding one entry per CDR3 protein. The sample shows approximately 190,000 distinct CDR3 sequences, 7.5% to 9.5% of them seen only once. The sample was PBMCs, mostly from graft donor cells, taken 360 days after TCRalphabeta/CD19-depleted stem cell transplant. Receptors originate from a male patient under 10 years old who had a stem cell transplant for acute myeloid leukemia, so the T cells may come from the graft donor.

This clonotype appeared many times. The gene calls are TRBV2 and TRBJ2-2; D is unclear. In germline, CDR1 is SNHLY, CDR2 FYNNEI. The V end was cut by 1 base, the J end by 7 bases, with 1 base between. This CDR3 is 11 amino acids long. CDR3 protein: CASSEGGELFF. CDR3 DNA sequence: TGTGCCAGCAGTGAAGGCGGGGAGCTGTTTTTT. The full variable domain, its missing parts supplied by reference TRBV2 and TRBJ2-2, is EPEVTQTPSHQVTQMGQEVILRCVPISNHLYFYWYRQILGQKVEFLVSFYNNEISEKSEIFDDQFSVERPDGSNFTLKIRSTKLEDSAMYFCASSEGGELFFGEGSRLTVL.

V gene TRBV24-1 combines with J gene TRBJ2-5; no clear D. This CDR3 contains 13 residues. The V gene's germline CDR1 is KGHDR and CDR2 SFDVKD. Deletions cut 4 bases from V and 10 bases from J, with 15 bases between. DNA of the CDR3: TGTGCCACCAGTGAACCCGGCTCTAGTAACCAGTACTTC. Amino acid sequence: CATSEPGSSNQYF.

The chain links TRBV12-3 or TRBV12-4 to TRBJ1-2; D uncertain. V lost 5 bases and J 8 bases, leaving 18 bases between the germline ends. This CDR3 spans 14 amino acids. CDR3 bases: TGTGCCAGCAGTCCCCGGCGGACCGCCTTAGGCTACACCTTC. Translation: CASSPRRTALGYTF.

The CDR3 is CASSSPDRDQETQYF. In DNA, the CDR3 is TGCGCCAGCAGCTCACCGGACAGGGACCAAGAGACCCAGTACTTC. V is TRBV5-1 and J is TRBJ2-5, with 8 bases matching TRBD1. The V gene end was trimmed by 3 bases and the J gene end by 0 bases; junction bases not matched to a gene: 4. The CDR3 contains 15 residues. Germline V lookup: CDR1 SGHRS, CDR2 YFSETQ.

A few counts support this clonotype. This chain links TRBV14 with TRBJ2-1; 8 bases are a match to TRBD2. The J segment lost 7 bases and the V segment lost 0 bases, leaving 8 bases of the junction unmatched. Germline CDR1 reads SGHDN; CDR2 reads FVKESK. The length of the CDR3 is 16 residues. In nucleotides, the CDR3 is TGTGCCAGCAGCCAAGAGGATCGGGAGGGCCTTAATGAGCAGTTCTTC. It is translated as CASSQEDREGLNEQFF.

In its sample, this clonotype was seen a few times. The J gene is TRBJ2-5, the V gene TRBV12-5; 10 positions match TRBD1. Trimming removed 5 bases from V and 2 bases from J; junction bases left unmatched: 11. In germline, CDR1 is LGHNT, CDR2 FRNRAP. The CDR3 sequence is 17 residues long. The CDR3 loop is CASGRGLGQGHQETQYF. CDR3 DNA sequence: TGTGCTAGTGGTCGCGGCCTGGGACAGGGGCATCAAGAGACCCAGTACTTC.

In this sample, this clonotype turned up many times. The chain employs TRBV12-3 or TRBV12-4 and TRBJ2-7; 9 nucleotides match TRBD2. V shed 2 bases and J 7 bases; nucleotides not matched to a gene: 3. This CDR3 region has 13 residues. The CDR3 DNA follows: TGTGCCAGCAGTTTAAGGCTAGCGGGGGAGCAGTACGTC. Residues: CASSLRLAGEQYV.

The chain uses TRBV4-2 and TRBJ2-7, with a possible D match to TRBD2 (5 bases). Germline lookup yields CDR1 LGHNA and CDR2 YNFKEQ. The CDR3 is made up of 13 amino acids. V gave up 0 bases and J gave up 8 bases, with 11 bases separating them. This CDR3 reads CASSQDEGFQQYV. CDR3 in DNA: TGTGCCAGCAGCCAAGATGAGGGATTCCAGCAGTACGTC.

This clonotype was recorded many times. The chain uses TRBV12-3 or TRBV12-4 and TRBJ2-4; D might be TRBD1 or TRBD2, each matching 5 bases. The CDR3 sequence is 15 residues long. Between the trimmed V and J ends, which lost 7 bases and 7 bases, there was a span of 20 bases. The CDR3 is CASTTSRDGANIQYF. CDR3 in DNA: TGTGCCAGCACCACGTCCCGGGACGGTGCTAACATTCAGTACTTC.

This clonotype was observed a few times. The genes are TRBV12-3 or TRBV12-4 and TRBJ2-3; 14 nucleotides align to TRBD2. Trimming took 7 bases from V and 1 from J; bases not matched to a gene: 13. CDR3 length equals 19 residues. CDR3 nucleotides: TGTGCCAGCATCCCTGGGACTAGCGGGAGAGAGGGGGGCACAGATACGCAGTATTTT. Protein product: CASIPGTSGREGGTDTQYF.

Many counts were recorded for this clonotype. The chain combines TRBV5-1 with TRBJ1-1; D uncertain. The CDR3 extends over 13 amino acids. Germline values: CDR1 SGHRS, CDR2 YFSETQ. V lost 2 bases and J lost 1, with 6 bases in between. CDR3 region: CASSLIQNTEAFF. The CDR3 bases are TGCGCCAGCAGCTTAATACAGAACACTGAAGCTTTCTTT.

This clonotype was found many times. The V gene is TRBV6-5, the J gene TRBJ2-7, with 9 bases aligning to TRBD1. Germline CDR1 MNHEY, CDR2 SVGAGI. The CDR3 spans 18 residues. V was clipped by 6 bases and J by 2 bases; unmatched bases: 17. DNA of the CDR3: TGTGCCAGCAGACAAGGGGGGACAGGGAGGGAAAAGGCCTACGAGCAGTACTTC. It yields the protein CASRQGGTGREKAYEQYF.

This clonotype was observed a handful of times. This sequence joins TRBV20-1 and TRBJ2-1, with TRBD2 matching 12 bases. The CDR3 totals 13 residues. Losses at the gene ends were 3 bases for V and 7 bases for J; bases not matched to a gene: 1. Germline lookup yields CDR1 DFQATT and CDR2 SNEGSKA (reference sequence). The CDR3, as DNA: TGCAGTGCTAGCGGACTAGCGGGAAATGAGCAGTTCTTC. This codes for CSASGLAGNEQFF.

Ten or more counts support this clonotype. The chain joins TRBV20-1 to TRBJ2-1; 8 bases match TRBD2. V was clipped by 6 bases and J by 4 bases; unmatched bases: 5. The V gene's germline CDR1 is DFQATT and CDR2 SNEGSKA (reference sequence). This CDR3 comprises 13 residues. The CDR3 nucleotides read TGCAGTGCCGCGGGAGGTCGATACAATGAGCAGTTCTTC. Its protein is CSAAGGRYNEQFF.